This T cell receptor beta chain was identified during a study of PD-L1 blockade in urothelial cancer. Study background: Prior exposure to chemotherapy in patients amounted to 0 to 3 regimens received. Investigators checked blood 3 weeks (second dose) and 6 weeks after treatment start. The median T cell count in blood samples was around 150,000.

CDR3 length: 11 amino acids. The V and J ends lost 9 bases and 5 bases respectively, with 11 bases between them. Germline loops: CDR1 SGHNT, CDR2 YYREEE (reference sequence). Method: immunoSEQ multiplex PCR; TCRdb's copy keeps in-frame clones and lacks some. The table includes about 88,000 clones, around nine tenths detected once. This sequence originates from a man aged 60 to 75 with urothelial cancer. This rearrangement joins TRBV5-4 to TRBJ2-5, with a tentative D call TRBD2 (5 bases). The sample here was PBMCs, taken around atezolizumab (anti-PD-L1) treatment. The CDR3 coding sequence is TGTGCCACCGGGGATGGTGAGACCCAGTACTTC. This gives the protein CATGDGETQYF.